This T cell receptor beta chain was observed in a study of blood T cell repertoires in COVID-19. The protocol was immunoSEQ multiplex PCR, while the TCRdb copy is restricted to in-frame clones and leaves out a portion. This sample has roughly 500,000 clones, with approximately 90% found just once. J lost 1 base, V lost 3 bases, and 9 bases had no gene match. CDR1 is DFQATT, CDR2 SNEGSKA, per germline (reference sequence). CDR3 size: 17 residues. The sequence came from a middle-aged woman who had recovered from COVID-19. Sequencing input: PBMCs or T cells enriched from blood (not recorded which). The V gene is TRBV20-1, the J gene TRBJ2-1, with TRBD2 matching over 10 bases. DNA for the CDR3: TGCAGTGCTAGTTCCACTAGCGGGATACTATCCTACAATGAGCAGTTCTTC. Amino acid sequence: CSASSTSGILSYNEQFF.